A single sample gave rise to the 11 T cell receptor beta chains below, sequenced in a study of blood T cell repertoires in COVID-19. This table comes from immunoSEQ multiplex PCR, and its TCRdb copy is limited to in-frame clones, with some not included. The table records about 200,000 clones, about nine tenths of them present only once. Sequencing input: peripheral blood. Receptor source: a man aged 55 to 70 who had recovered from COVID-19.

The chain joins TRBV6-5 to TRBJ1-3; 8 nucleotides agree with TRBD1. Losses at the gene ends were 7 bases for V and 4 bases for J; bases not matched to a gene: 6. Germline CDR1 and CDR2: MNHEY and SVGAGI. The CDR3 has 14 amino acids. In nucleotides, the CDR3 is TGTGCCAGCAAAACGGACAGGGCCGGAAACACCATATATTTT. As protein: CASKTDRAGNTIYF.

This rearrangement joins TRBV9 to TRBJ2-5; D perhaps matches TRBD2 (6 bases). The CDR3 covers 14 residues. Trimming removed 0 bases from V and 4 bases from J, with 10 bases in between. Per germline, CDR1 SGDLS and CDR2 YYNGEE. This chain's CDR3 is CASSVDAGRETQYF. CDR3 DNA: TGTGCCAGCAGCGTAGATGCGGGACGAGAGACCCAGTACTTC.

The chain recombines TRBV9 with TRBJ1-6; no clear D gene. The CDR3 runs to 15 residues. Trimming removed 0 bases from V and 5 bases from J, with 9 bases in between. Germline CDR1 is SGDLS and CDR2 is YYNGEE. CDR3 protein: CASSVAVTDNSPLHF. CDR3 sequence (DNA): TGTGCCAGCAGCGTAGCGGTAACAGATAATTCACCCCTCCACTTT.

The V call is TRBV3-1 (or the pseudogene TRBV3-2), the J call TRBJ2-1, with a weak D call TRBD2 (5 bases). Germline values: CDR1 LGHDT, CDR2 YNNKEL (reference sequence). Trimming removed 1 base at V and 4 bases at J, with 11 bases between. The CDR3 sequence is 15 residues long. In DNA form, the CDR3 reads TGTGCCAGCAGCCAAGCCGAGCGGAATTACAATGAGCAGTTCTTC. Residues: CASSQAERNYNEQFF.

This rearrangement joins TRBV28 to TRBJ1-2; D gene unclear. CDR1 is MDHEN and CDR2 is SYDVKM in the germline V gene. CDR3 size: 14 residues. V was cut by 5 bases and J by 4 bases, with 14 bases left in between. The CDR3 nucleotides are TGTGCCAGCAGTGAAACAGATGCTTTCTATGGCTACACCTTC. Protein sequence: CASSETDAFYGYTF.

This clone is a singleton in its sample. The gene calls are TRBV15 and TRBJ2-1; 10 bases are a match to TRBD2. With 1 base clipped from V and 8 bases from J, the junction kept 2 bases outside the gene matches. From germline, CDR1 is LNHNV and CDR2 YYDKDF (reference sequence). This CDR3 is built from 14 residues. In nucleotides, the CDR3 is TGTGCCACCAGCAGAGTAACTAGCGGGGATGAGCAGTTCTTC. Protein product: CATSRVTSGDEQFF.

The V gene is TRBV7-8, the J gene TRBJ1-1; TRBD1 agrees at 9 bases. The CDR3 consists of 15 residues. Germline lookup yields CDR1 SGHVS and CDR2 FQNEAQ. J lost 7 bases, V lost 0 bases, and 6 bases had no gene match. CDR3 DNA: TGTGCCAGCAGCTTAGCGGGACAGGGTAGGGGTGAAGCTTTCTTT. Translating it yields CASSLAGQGRGEAFF.

This chain connects TRBV19 to TRBJ1-3, with a weak D call TRBD1 (6 bases). This CDR3 has 15 residues. Germline V CDR1 and CDR2: LNHDA, SQIVND (reference sequence). The ends were cut back, 8 bases at V and 1 base at J, with 15 bases in the middle. The CDR3: CASGNGQTSGNTIYF. CDR3 DNA: TGTGCCAGTGGAAACGGACAGACATCTGGAAACACCATATATTTT.

The chain carries TRBV5-1 and TRBJ1-1; a weak D match, TRBD1 (6 bases). Deletions cut 4 bases from V and 0 bases from J, with 10 bases between. Looked up from germline, CDR1 is SGHRS and CDR2 is YFSETQ. CDR3 length: 14 residues. For the CDR3, the DNA is TGCGCCAGCAGCATGGGACAACTGAACACTGAAGCTTTCTTT. Its protein product is CASSMGQLNTEAFF.

The chain couples TRBV27 to TRBJ1-5; 8 nucleotides agree with TRBD1. The CDR3 extends over 15 amino acids. Germline V gene lookup returns CDR1 MNHEY and CDR2 SMNVEV (reference sequence). Trimming removed 2 bases from V and 7 bases from J; junction bases left unmatched: 7. CDR3 protein: CASSLMAGGGQPQHF. CDR3 in DNA: TGTGCCAGCAGTTTAATGGCAGGGGGCGGGCAGCCCCAGCATTTT.

The genes are TRBV28 and TRBJ2-1, with D possibly being TRBD1 (5 bases). CDR1 is MDHEN and CDR2 is SYDVKM in the germline V gene. Trimming cost V 3 bases and J 5 bases, with 8 bases left between them. The CDR3 totals 13 residues. DNA for the CDR3: TGTGCCAGCAGTTTTGACAGACACAATGAGCAGTTCTTC. Amino acid sequence: CASSFDRHNEQFF.